The 5 T cell receptor beta chains presented below share a single source sample, sequenced in a study of blood T cell repertoires in COVID-19. Sequencing used immunoSEQ multiplex PCR; TCRdb keeps in-frame clones, though not all of them. The sample includes approximately 93,000 clones, less than 80% of them seen just once. Specimen: peripheral blood. These receptor sequences come from a woman of 80 years or more with acute or convalescent COVID-19.

This clone is a singleton in its sample. V and J are TRBV4-1 and TRBJ1-6; 7 bases map to TRBD1. Germline CDR1 is MGHRA and CDR2 is YSYEKL. There are 14 residues in the CDR3. J lost 10 bases, V lost 4 bases, and 7 bases had no gene match. Written as DNA, the CDR3 is TGCGCCAGCAGCCTTGGACAGGCCCCATCACCCCTCCACTTT. Protein product: CASSLGQAPSPLHF.

The J gene is TRBJ2-2, the V gene TRBV5-1, with a possible D match to TRBD1 (5 bases). The CDR3 has 14 amino acids. CDR1 is SGHRS, CDR2 YFSETQ, per germline. V was pared by 0 bases and J by 3 bases, with 6 bases between. The CDR3 DNA reads as TGCGCCAGCAGCTTGGGACAGTACACCGGGGAGCTGTTTTTT. Translating it yields CASSLGQYTGELFF.

This clone was seen a handful of times. The chain combines TRBV18 with TRBJ1-2; a weak D match, TRBD1 (5 bases). Germline CDR1 is KGHSH and CDR2 is LQKENI. The V end was cut by 5 bases, the J end by 4 bases, with 11 bases between. The CDR3 has 13 amino acids. Here the CDR3 DNA reads TGTGCCAGCTCAATCGACAGTGTCTATGGCTACACCTTC. Translated: CASSIDSVYGYTF. The full variable domain, completed using reference TRBV18 and TRBJ1-2, is NAGVMQNPRHLVRRRGQEARLRCSPMKGHSHVYWYRQLPEEGLKFMVYLQKENIIDESGMPKERFSAEFPKEGPSILRIQQVVRGDSAAYFCASSIDSVYGYTFGSGTRLTVV.

This chain links TRBV7-9 with TRBJ2-5; no firm D call. This CDR3 comprises 14 residues. V lost 3 bases and J lost 2, with 10 bases in between. Germline assignment: CDR1 SEHNR and CDR2 FQNEAQ (reference sequence). The CDR3: CASSLFGPQETQYF. DNA for the CDR3: TGTGCCAGCAGCTTGTTTGGGCCACAAGAGACCCAGTACTTC.

The gene calls are TRBV5-1 and TRBJ1-4; weak D call: TRBD1 (6 bases). Trimming pared 0 bases from V and 6 bases from J, leaving 12 bases between. CDR1 SGHRS and CDR2 YFSETQ come from the germline V gene. CDR3 size: 15 residues. For the CDR3, the DNA is TGCGCCAGCAGCTTGGACAGGGCCGGGGATGAAAAACTGTTTTTT. This codes for CASSLDRAGDEKLFF.